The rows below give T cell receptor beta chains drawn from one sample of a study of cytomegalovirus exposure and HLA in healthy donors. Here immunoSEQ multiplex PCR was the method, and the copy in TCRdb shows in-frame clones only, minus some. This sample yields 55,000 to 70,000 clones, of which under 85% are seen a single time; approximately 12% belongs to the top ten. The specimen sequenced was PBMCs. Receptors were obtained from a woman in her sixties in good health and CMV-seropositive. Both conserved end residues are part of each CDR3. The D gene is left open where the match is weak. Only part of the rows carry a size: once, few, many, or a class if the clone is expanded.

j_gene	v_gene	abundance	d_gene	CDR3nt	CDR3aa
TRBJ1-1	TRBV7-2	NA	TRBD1	TGTGCCAGCAGCTATGACAGGGGCACTGAAGCTTTCTTT	CASSYDRGTEAFF
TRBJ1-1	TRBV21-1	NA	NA	TGTGCCAGCAGCAAAGGACCTCACCCGGGACAGGGGGCGAACACTGAAGCTTTCTTT	CASSKGPHPGQGANTEAFF
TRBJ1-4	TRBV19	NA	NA	TGTGCCAGTAGTTCCCGATCCTTCCGCGCAACTAATGAAAAACTGTTTTTT	CASSSRSFRATNEKLFF
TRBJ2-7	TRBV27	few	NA	TGTGCCAGCAGTTTCTCTAGGGGAAAGCAGTACTTC	CASSFSRGKQYF
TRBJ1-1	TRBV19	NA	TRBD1	TGTGCCAGTAGTCCGATGGACAGGGGGAGTACTGAAGCTTTCTTT	CASSPMDRGSTEAFF
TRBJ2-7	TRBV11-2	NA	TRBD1	TGTGCCAGCAGCGTGCGACAGGGTCCGGAGGAGCAGTACTTC	CASSVRQGPEEQYF
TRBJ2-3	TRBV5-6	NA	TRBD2	TGTGCCAGCAGCTTGTTACTAGCGGGAGATGGGACAGATACGCAGTATTTT	CASSLLLAGDGTDTQYF
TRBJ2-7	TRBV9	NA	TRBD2	TGTGCCAGCAGCTACGAAGGACTAGACTACGAGCAGTACTTC	CASSYEGLDYEQYF
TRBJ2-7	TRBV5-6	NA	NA	TGTGCCAGCAGCTCTCAGGGACACCTCTACGAGCAGTACTTC	CASSSQGHLYEQYF
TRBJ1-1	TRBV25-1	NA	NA	TGTGCCAGCAGTGAGAGGGGGTGGGACACTGAAGCTTTCTTT	CASSERGWDTEAFF
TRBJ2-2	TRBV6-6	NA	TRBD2	TGTGCCAGCAGCAGGGGCGGGAGGGGTACCGGGGAGCTGTTTTTT	CASSRGGRGTGELFF
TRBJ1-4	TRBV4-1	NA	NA	TGCGCCAGCCGGTTGGAGGCGACTAATGAAAAACTGTTTTTT	CASRLEATNEKLFF
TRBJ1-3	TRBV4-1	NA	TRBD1	TGCGCCAGCAGCCAAGATGGGGTCACAGGGGGCTTTGGAAACACCATATATTTT	CASSQDGVTGGFGNTIYF
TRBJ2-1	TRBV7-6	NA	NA	TGTGCCAGCAGCTTAGGCCCACTTAATGAGCAGTTCTTC	CASSLGPLNEQFF